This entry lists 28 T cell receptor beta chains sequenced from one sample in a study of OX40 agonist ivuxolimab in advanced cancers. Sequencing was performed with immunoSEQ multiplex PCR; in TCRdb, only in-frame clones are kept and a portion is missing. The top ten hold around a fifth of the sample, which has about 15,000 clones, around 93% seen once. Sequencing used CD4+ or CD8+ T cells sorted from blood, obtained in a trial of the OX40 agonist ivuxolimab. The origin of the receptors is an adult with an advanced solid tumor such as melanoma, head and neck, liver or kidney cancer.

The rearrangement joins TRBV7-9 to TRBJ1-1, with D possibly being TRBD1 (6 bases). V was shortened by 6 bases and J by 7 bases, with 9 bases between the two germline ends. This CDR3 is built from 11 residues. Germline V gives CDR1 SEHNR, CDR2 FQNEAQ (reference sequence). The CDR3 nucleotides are TGTGCCAGCAGACCGGACAGTGAAGCTTTCTTT. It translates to CASRPDSEAFF.

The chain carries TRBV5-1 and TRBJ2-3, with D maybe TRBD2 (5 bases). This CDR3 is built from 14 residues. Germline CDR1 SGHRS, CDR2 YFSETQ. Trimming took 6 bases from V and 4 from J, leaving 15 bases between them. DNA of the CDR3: TGCGCCAGCAACGACTACTCCGGCGCAGATACGCAGTATTTT. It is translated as CASNDYSGADTQYF.

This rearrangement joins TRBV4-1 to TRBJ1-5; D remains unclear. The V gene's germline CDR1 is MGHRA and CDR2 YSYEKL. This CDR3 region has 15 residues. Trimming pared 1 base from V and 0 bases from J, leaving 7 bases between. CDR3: CASSQALYSNQPQHF. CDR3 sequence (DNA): TGCGCCAGCAGCCAAGCGTTGTATAGCAATCAGCCCCAGCATTTT.

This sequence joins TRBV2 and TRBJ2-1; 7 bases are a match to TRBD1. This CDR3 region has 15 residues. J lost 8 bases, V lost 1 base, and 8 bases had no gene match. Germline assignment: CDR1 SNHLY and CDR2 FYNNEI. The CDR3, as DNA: TGTGCCAGCAGTGAAGAAATGGACAGGTTCGATGAGCAGTTCTTC. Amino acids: CASSEEMDRFDEQFF.

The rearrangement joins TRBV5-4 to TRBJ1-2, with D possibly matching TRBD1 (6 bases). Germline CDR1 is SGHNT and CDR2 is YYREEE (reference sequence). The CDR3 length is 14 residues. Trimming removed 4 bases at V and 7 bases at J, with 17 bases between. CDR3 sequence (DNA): TGTGCCAGCAGCCAAGGACAGAACCCTCTTGGCTACACCTTC. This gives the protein CASSQGQNPLGYTF.

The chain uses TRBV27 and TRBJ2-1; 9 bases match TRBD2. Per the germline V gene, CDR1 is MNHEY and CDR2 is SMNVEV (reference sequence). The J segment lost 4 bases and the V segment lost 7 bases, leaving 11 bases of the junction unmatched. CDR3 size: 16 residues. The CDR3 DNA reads TGTGCCAGCAATCCAGGAGCGGGAGGAGGGTACAATGAGCAGTTCTTC. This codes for CASNPGAGGGYNEQFF.

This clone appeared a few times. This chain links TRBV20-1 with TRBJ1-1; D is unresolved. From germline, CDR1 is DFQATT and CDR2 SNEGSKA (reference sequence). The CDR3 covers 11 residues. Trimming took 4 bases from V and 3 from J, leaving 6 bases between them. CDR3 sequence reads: CSANRYTEAFF. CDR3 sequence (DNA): TGCAGTGCTAATCGGTACACTGAAGCTTTCTTT.

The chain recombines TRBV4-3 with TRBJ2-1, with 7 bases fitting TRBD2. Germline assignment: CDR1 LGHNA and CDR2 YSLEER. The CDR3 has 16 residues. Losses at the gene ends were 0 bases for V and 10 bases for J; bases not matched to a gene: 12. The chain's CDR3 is CASSQDGAGRGNEQFF. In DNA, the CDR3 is TGCGCCAGCAGCCAAGACGGGGCGGGGAGGGGCAACGAGCAGTTCTTC.

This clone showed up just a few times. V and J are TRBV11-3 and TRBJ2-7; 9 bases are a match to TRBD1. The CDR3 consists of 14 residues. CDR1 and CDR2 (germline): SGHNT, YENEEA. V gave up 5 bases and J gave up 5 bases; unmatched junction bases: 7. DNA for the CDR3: TGTGCCAGCAGCCTACAGGGGGCCTCGGACGAGCAGTACTTC. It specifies CASSLQGASDEQYF.

The CDR3 DNA reads TGTGCCAGCAGACCCTGGACTGGAGCCGGCGAGCAGTACTTC. The encoded protein is CASRPWTGAGEQYF. This chain joins TRBV5-4 and TRBJ2-7; TRBD2 is a possible D gene (5 bases). The length of the CDR3 is 14 residues. Trimming stripped 5 bases from V and 6 bases from J, with 18 bases between. CDR1 is SGHNT and CDR2 is YYREEE in the germline V gene (reference sequence).

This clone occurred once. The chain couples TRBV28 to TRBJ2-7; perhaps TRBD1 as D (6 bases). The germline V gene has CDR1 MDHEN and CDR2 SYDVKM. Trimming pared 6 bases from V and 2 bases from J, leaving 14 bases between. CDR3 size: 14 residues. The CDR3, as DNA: TGTGCCAGCAGGCAACAGGGTCAGACCTACGAGCAGTACTTC. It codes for CASRQQGQTYEQYF.

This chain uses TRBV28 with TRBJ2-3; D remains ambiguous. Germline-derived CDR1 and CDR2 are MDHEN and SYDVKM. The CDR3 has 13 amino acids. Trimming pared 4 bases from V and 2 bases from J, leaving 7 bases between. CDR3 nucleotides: TGTGCCAGCAGTTCCGCAATCACAGATACGCAGTATTTT. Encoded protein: CASSSAITDTQYF.

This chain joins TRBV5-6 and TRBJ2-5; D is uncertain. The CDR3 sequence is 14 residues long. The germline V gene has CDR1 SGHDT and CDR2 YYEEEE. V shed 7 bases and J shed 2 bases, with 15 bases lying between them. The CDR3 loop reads CASGRMGWQETQYF. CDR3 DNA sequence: TGTGCCAGCGGACGAATGGGGTGGCAAGAGACCCAGTACTTC.

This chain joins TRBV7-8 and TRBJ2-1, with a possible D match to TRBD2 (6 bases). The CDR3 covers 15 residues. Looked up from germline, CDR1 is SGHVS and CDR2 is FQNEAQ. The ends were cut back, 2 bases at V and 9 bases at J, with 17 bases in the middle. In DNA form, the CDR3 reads TGTGCCAGCAGCTTAATAGGAGGGAGCTCGGCTGAGCAGTTCTTC. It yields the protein CASSLIGGSSAEQFF. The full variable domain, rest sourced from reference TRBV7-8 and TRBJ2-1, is GAGVSQSPRYKVAKRGQDVALRCDPISGHVSLFWYQQALGQGPEFLTYFQNEAQLDKSGLPSDRFFAERPEGSVSTLKIQRTQQEDSAVYLCASSLIGGSSAEQFFGPGTRLTVL.

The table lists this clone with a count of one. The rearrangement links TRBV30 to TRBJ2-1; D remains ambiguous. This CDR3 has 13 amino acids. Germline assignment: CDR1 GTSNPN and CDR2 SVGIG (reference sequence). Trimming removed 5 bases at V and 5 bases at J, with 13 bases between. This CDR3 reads CAWALTRNNEQFF. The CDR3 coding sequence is TGTGCCTGGGCCCTTACCAGAAACAATGAGCAGTTCTTC. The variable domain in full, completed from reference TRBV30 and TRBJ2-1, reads SQTIHQWPATLVQPVGSPLSLECTVEGTSNPNLYWYRQAAGRGLQLLFYSVGIGQISSEVPQNLSASRPQDRQFILSSKKLLLSDSGFYLCAWALTRNNEQFFGPGTRLTVL.

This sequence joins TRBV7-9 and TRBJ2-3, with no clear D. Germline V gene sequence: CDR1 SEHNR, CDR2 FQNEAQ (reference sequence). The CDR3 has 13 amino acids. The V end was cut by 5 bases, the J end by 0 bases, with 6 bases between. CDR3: CASSAGSTDTQYF. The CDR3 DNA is TGTGCCAGCAGCGCTGGAAGCACAGATACGCAGTATTTT.

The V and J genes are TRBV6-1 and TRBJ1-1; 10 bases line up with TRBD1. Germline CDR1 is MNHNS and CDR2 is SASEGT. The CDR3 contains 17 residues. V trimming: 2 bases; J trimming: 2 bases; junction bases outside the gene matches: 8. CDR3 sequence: CASSELGGQGPNTEAFF. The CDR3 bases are TGTGCCAGCAGTGAATTAGGGGGACAGGGGCCTAACACTGAAGCTTTCTTT.

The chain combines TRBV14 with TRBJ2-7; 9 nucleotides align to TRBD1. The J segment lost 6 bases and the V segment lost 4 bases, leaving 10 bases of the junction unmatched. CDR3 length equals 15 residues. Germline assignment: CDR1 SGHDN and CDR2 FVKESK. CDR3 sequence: CASSPSLGQGSEQYF. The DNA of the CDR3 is TGTGCCAGCAGCCCCTCCCTCGGACAGGGGAGCGAGCAGTACTTC.

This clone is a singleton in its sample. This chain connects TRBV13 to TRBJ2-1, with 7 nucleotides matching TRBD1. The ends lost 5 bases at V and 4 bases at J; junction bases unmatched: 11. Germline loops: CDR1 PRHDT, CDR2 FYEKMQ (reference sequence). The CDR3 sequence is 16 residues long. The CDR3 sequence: CASSRLGQEWYNEQFF. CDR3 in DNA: TGTGCCAGCAGCCGATTAGGACAGGAGTGGTACAATGAGCAGTTCTTC.

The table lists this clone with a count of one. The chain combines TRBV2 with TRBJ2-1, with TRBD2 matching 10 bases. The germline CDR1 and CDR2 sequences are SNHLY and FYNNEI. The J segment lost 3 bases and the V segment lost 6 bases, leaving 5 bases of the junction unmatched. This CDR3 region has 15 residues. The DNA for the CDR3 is TGTGCCAGCAGACAAACTAGCGGGATCTACAATGAGCAGTTCTTC. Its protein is CASRQTSGIYNEQFF.

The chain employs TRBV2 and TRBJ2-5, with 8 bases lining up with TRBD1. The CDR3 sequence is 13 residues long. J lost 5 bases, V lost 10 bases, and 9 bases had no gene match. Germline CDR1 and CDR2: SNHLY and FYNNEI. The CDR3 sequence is CATLDRVGETQYF. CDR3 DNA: TGTGCCACCCTGGACAGGGTAGGGGAGACCCAGTACTTC.

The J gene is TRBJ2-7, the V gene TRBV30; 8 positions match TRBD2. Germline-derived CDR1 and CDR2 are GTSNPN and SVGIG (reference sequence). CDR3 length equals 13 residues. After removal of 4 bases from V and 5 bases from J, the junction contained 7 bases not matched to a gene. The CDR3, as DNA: TGTGCCTGGACCAGTACGGGAGGGGACGAGCAGTACTTC. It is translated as CAWTSTGGDEQYF.

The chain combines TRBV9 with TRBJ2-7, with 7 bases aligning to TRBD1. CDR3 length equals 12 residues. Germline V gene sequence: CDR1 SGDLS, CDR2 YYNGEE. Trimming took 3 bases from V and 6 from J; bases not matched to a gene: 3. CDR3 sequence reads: CASSGDSGEQYF. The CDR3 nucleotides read TGTGCCAGCAGCGGGGACAGTGGCGAGCAGTACTTC. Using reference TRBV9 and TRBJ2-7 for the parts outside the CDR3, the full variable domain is DSGVTQTPKHLITATGQRVTLRCSPRSGDLSVYWYQQSLDQGLQFLIQYYNGEERAKGNILERFSAQQFPDLHSELNLSSLELGDSALYFCASSGDSGEQYFGPGTRLTVT.

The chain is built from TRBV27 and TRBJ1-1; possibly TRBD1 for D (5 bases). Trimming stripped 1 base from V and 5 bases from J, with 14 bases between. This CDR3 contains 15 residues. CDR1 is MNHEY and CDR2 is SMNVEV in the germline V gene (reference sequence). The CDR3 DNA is TGTGCCAGCAGTTTATTTGGGGGTAGCGGGACTGAAGCTTTCTTT. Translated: CASSLFGGSGTEAFF.

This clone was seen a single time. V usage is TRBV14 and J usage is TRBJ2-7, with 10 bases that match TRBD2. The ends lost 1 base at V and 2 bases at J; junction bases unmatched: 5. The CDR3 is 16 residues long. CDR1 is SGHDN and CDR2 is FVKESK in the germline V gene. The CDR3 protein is CASSQGWTSGTYEQYF. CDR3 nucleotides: TGTGCCAGCAGCCAAGGTTGGACTAGCGGCACCTACGAGCAGTACTTC. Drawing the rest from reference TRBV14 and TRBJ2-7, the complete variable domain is EAGVTQFPSHSVIEKGQTVTLRCDPISGHDNLYWYRRVMGKEIKFLLHFVKESKQDESGMPNNRFLAERTGGTYSTLKVQPAELEDSGVYFCASSQGWTSGTYEQYFGPGTRLTVT.

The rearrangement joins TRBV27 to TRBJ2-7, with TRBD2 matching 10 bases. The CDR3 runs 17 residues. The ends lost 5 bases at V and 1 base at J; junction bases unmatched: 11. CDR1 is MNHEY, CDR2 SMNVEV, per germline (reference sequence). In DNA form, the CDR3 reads TGTGCCAGCAGTCCCCTTGAAGCGGGAGGGAAGTCCTACGAGCAGTACTTC. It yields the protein CASSPLEAGGKSYEQYF.

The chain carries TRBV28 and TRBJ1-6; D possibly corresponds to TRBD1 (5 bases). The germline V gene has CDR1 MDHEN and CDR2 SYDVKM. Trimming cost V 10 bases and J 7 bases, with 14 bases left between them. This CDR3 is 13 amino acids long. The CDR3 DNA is TGTGCCAACAGACGGGACGGCAATTCACCCCTCCACTTT. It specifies CANRRDGNSPLHF.

CDR3 amino acids: CASSLVRGYEQYF. The CDR3 DNA reads as TGCGCCAGCAGCTTGGTCAGGGGCTACGAGCAGTACTTC. The V gene is TRBV5-1, the J gene TRBJ2-7, with D maybe TRBD1 (6 bases). In germline, CDR1 is SGHRS, CDR2 YFSETQ. The ends were cut back, 0 bases at V and 3 bases at J, with 7 bases in the middle. This CDR3 spans 13 amino acids.